Following are 21 T cell receptor beta chains from one sample sequenced in a study of blood T cell repertoires in COVID-19. Here immunoSEQ multiplex PCR was the method, and the copy in TCRdb shows in-frame clones only, minus some. The table shows some 200,000 clones, with approximately 85% occurring only once. What was sequenced was peripheral blood. Receptors originate from an older woman with COVID-19, enrolled during active disease.

The V and J genes are TRBV19 and TRBJ2-7; 10 nucleotides match TRBD2. CDR1 and CDR2 from the germline V gene are LNHDA and SQIVND (reference sequence). Losses at the gene ends were 6 bases for V and 3 bases for J; bases not matched to a gene: 5. The CDR3 runs 14 residues. CDR3 sequence reads: CASSFGLAVYEQYF. CDR3 coding DNA: TGTGCCAGTAGCTTCGGACTAGCGGTCTACGAGCAGTACTTC.

The chain recombines TRBV2 with TRBJ2-7; D may be TRBD1 (7 bases). Per the germline V gene, CDR1 is SNHLY and CDR2 is FYNNEI. There are 14 residues in the CDR3. Trimming took 1 base from V and 3 from J, leaving 10 bases between them. The CDR3 coding sequence is TGTGCCAGCAGTGAAGGACAGGGACTCTACGAGCAGTACTTC. Encoded protein: CASSEGQGLYEQYF.

The chain joins TRBV7-6 to TRBJ2-3; TRBD1 matches at 8 bases. This CDR3 spans 15 amino acids. Looked up from germline, CDR1 is SGHVS and CDR2 is FNYEAQ. With V trimmed by 6 bases and J by 4 bases, 9 bases remained unmatched. The CDR3 region has the DNA TGTGCCAGCAGTTATTACAGGGGGAAGTCAGATACGCAGTATTTT. Its protein product is CASSYYRGKSDTQYF.

This chain uses TRBV5-5 with TRBJ2-7; D unclear. This CDR3 region has 15 residues. Germline CDR1 reads SGHKS; CDR2 reads YYEKEE (reference sequence). Trimming took 1 base from V and 4 from J, leaving 15 bases between them. The CDR3 DNA reads TGTGCCAGCAGCTTGAGCTCTTTAGCTTTGTACGAGCAGTACTTC. Its translation is CASSLSSLALYEQYF.

The chain joins TRBV19 to TRBJ1-1, with a possible D match to TRBD1 (5 bases). Germline values: CDR1 LNHDA, CDR2 SQIVND (reference sequence). V lost 1 base and J lost 10, with 13 bases in between. The CDR3 length is 13 residues. The CDR3 DNA sequence: TGTGCCAGTAGTATAGTGGGGACTCAAGGAGCTTTCTTT. Residues: CASSIVGTQGAFF.

This clone occurred a few times. The CDR3 DNA follows: TGCGCCAGCCAGGTCGGGACAGGGGCGAACTATGGCTACACCTTC. Residues: CASQVGTGANYGYTF. This chain connects TRBV5-1 to TRBJ1-2; TRBD1 agrees at 10 bases. This CDR3 has 15 residues. The V gene's germline CDR1 is SGHRS and CDR2 YFSETQ. V dropped 7 bases and J dropped 2; count of bases not matched to a gene: 8. The full variable domain, rest sourced from reference TRBV5-1 and TRBJ1-2, is KAGVTQTPRYLIKTRGQQVTLSCSPISGHRSVSWYQQTPGQGLQFLFEYFSETQRNKGNFPGRFSGRQFSNSRSEMNVSTLELGDSALYLCASQVGTGANYGYTFGSGTRLTVV.

This clone was seen a few times. V gene TRBV7-2 combines with J gene TRBJ1-2, with a weak D call TRBD1 (5 bases). The CDR3 is 11 amino acids. CDR1 is SGHTA and CDR2 is FQGNSA in the germline V gene. With 5 bases removed from V and 8 bases from J, the gap between germline ends came to 9 bases. Written as DNA, the CDR3 is TGTGCCAGCAGCACCGGGGGGGGCTACACCTTC. This gives the protein CASSTGGGYTF.

V gene TRBV3-1 (or the pseudogene TRBV3-2) combines with J gene TRBJ1-2; tentatively, D is TRBD1 (5 bases). The CDR3 has 15 residues. V was trimmed by 4 bases and J by 4 bases, leaving 16 bases between them. Germline-derived CDR1 and CDR2 are LGHDT and YNNKEL (reference sequence). The CDR3 nucleotides are TGTGCCAGCAGCCCCGACAGACTTCCCACCTATGGCTACACCTTC. Translating gives CASSPDRLPTYGYTF.

The chain recombines TRBV7-9 with TRBJ1-1, with unresolved D. Deletions cut 1 base from V and 4 bases from J, with 13 bases between. This CDR3 has 15 residues. Per germline, CDR1 SEHNR and CDR2 FQNEAQ (reference sequence). The CDR3 loop reads CASSLVAARGTEAFF. The DNA for the CDR3 is TGTGCCAGCAGCTTAGTTGCAGCCCGGGGCACTGAAGCTTTCTTT.

This sequence joins TRBV7-2 and TRBJ2-7, with a possible D match to TRBD2 (5 bases). The V and J ends lost 4 bases and 7 bases respectively, with 26 bases between them. The CDR3 runs to 17 residues. The germline V gene encodes CDR1 SGHTA and CDR2 FQGNSA. CDR3: CASSSSRGELQFGEQYF. CDR3 sequence (DNA): TGTGCCAGCAGCTCCTCCCGGGGAGAGCTCCAGTTCGGGGAGCAGTACTTC.

This clone was observed once. This chain joins TRBV18 and TRBJ2-3, with unresolved D. Trimming pared 2 bases from V and 1 base from J, leaving 7 bases between. CDR3 length equals 14 residues. Germline V gene sequence: CDR1 KGHSH, CDR2 LQKENI. The CDR3 here is CASSPALRTDTQYF. DNA of the CDR3: TGTGCCAGCTCACCAGCCCTACGCACAGATACGCAGTATTTT.

The V call is TRBV18, the J call TRBJ1-2, with 7 bases identical to TRBD1. J was trimmed by 5 bases and V by 5 bases; bases with no gene match: 5. The CDR3 is made up of 13 amino acids. Germline CDR1 reads KGHSH; CDR2 reads LQKENI. CDR3 protein: CASSTVQGYGYTF. CDR3 in DNA: TGTGCCAGCTCAACCGTACAGGGGTATGGCTACACCTTC.

The chain employs TRBV6-5 and TRBJ2-2, with D perhaps TRBD2 (6 bases). Germline V gene sequence: CDR1 MNHEY, CDR2 SVGAGI. CDR3 length: 15 residues. Trimming cost V 6 bases and J 1 base, with 12 bases left between them. CDR3 loop: CASRKQGGNTGELFF. The CDR3 DNA reads TGTGCCAGCAGAAAGCAGGGAGGGAACACCGGGGAGCTGTTTTTT.

V and J are TRBV5-1 and TRBJ1-6; D is undetermined. This CDR3 contains 15 residues. CDR1 is SGHRS, CDR2 YFSETQ, per germline. The V end lost 0 bases, the J end lost 7 bases, and 11 bases lay between the germline ends. The CDR3 sequence: CASSLEVQKNSPLHF. In DNA form, the CDR3 reads TGCGCCAGCAGCTTGGAAGTCCAGAAAAATTCACCCCTCCACTTT.

V gene TRBV5-7 combines with J gene TRBJ1-4, with 7 bases identical to TRBD1. TRBV5-7 is an ORF; its function is uncertain. The CDR3 extends over 16 amino acids. Losses at the gene ends were 4 bases for V and 8 bases for J; bases not matched to a gene: 14. CDR3 sequence reads: CASSHDRAVLREKLFF. As DNA, the CDR3 is TGTGCCAGCAGCCATGACAGGGCAGTCCTAAGGGAAAAACTGTTTTTT.

This chain connects TRBV6-1 to TRBJ1-6; tentatively, D is TRBD1 (6 bases). Germline CDR1 and CDR2: MNHNS and SASEGT. Trimming removed 0 bases from V and 10 bases from J, with 10 bases in between. The CDR3 length is 14 residues. The CDR3 protein is CASSEAAGESPLHF. CDR3 nucleotide sequence: TGTGCCAGCAGTGAAGCGGCAGGGGAATCACCCCTCCACTTT.

V and J are TRBV2 and TRBJ2-1; 8 nucleotides agree with TRBD2. CDR1 SNHLY and CDR2 FYNNEI come from the germline V gene. After removal of 10 bases from V and 0 bases from J, the junction contained 14 bases not matched to a gene. The CDR3 is made up of 17 amino acids. CDR3 loop: CATGREAGGSSYNEQFF. CDR3 DNA: TGTGCCACCGGACGTGAGGCGGGAGGAAGCTCCTACAATGAGCAGTTCTTC.

This clone has just one count. The chain is built from TRBV29-1 and TRBJ1-1; a possible D gene is TRBD1 (5 bases). Trimming shortened V by 3 bases and J by 3 bases, and 11 bases separated the two germline ends. Per germline, CDR1 SQVTM and CDR2 ANQGSEA. The CDR3 consists of 13 residues. The CDR3 DNA reads TGCAGCGTTGATCGGGTCAGGGACACTGAAGCTTTCTTT. The encoded protein is CSVDRVRDTEAFF.

This clone appeared a single time. This chain connects TRBV6-4 to TRBJ1-2; no reliable D call. Trimming left V 4 bases short and J 3 bases short, with 12 bases between. Germline V CDR1 and CDR2: MRHNA, SNTAGT. The CDR3 is 14 residues long. This CDR3 reads CASSGEFGDYGYTF. The CDR3 DNA sequence: TGTGCCAGCAGTGGCGAGTTTGGAGACTATGGCTACACCTTC.

The sample holds one count of this clone. This chain connects TRBV4-1 to TRBJ1-2; TRBD1 is a possible D gene (6 bases). Between the trimmed V and J ends, which lost 2 bases and 4 bases, there was a span of 14 bases. The CDR3 has 15 residues. Germline V gene sequence: CDR1 MGHRA, CDR2 YSYEKL. The CDR3 is CASSQTQTGIYGYTF. The CDR3, as DNA: TGCGCCAGCAGCCAAACCCAGACAGGCATCTATGGCTACACCTTC.

The J gene is TRBJ1-3, the V gene TRBV7-9, with D perhaps TRBD1 (5 bases). This CDR3 has 17 residues. CDR1 SEHNR and CDR2 FQNEAQ come from the germline V gene (reference sequence). V was cut by 0 bases and J by 0 bases, with 12 bases left in between. CDR3 in amino acids: CASSLASGAVSGNTIYF. CDR3 nucleotides: TGTGCCAGCAGCTTAGCGTCTGGGGCCGTCTCTGGAAACACCATATATTTT.